The 8 T cell receptor beta chains below come from one sample, sequenced in a study of cytomegalovirus exposure and HLA in healthy donors. The study ran its PCR with 60 Vbeta and 13 Jbeta primers. The protocol was immunoSEQ multiplex PCR, while the TCRdb copy is restricted to in-frame clones and leaves out a portion. The sample contains some 180,000 clones, 70% to 85% of which appear only once. The sequenced sample consisted of PBMCs. The receptors come from a woman aged 55 to 70 in good health and CMV-seropositive.

This chain uses TRBV7-8 with TRBJ2-7, with 9 bases that match TRBD2. The V gene end was trimmed by 5 bases and the J gene end by 8 bases; junction bases not matched to a gene: 13. Germline loops: CDR1 SGHVS, CDR2 FQNEAQ. The length of the CDR3 is 15 residues. CDR3 coding DNA: TGTGCCAGCAGCGCGCAGCGGGGGGCCCTGGGGAAGCAGTACTTC. It yields the protein CASSAQRGALGKQYF.

V and J are TRBV25-1 and TRBJ2-7; no firm D call. Germline CDR1 reads MGHDK; CDR2 reads SYGVNS. Trimming took 2 bases from V and 5 from J, leaving 13 bases between them. This CDR3 has 14 residues. DNA for the CDR3: TGTGCCAGCAGTGAAGGCGGTAGAACTCACGAGCAGTACTTC. Translating gives CASSEGGRTHEQYF.

With regard to this clone: At one of its ends the junction is not consistent with the germline gene, which may arise from a read error. This chain links TRBV9 with TRBJ2-6; tentatively, D is TRBD1 (7 bases). Germline V lookup: CDR1 SGDLS, CDR2 YYNGEE. This CDR3 has 18 residues. The CDR3 spells CASSLGGGTASGANGLTF. In DNA form, the CDR3 reads TGTGCCAGCAGTTTGGGGGGTGGGACAGCATCTGGGGCCAACGGCCTGACTTTC.

V and J are TRBV4-3 and TRBJ1-5; D is uncertain. V was trimmed by 0 bases and J by 7 bases, leaving 10 bases between them. Germline lookup yields CDR1 LGHNA and CDR2 YSLEER. The CDR3 runs 14 residues. The CDR3 DNA sequence: TGCGCCAGCAGCCAAGAGTCCTACGGGCAGCCCCAGCATTTT. It codes for CASSQESYGQPQHF.

This clone was detected only a few times. V usage is TRBV19 and J usage is TRBJ1-2, with TRBD1 matching over 7 bases. The CDR3 runs 14 residues. J gave up 4 bases and V 6 bases, and 8 bases lay outside the gene matches. Germline CDR1 and CDR2: LNHDA and SQIVND (reference sequence). The CDR3 DNA sequence: TGTGCCAGTAGGATTCCAGGGGGAGGCTATGGCTACACCTTC. It specifies CASRIPGGGYGYTF.

This clone was counted only a few times. The chain couples TRBV7-9 to TRBJ2-7; D might be TRBD2 (6 bases). The CDR3 length is 15 residues. CDR1 is SEHNR, CDR2 FQNEAQ, per germline (reference sequence). Trimming removed 4 bases at V and 6 bases at J, with 19 bases between. Here the CDR3 DNA reads TGTGCCAGCAGCTCCCGGGGGACCGGGCCTTCCGAGCAGTACTTC. Translation: CASSSRGTGPSEQYF.

V usage is TRBV11-3 and J usage is TRBJ2-1, with D unclear. Trimming took 5 bases from V and 5 from J, leaving 4 bases between them. The V gene's germline CDR1 is SGHNT and CDR2 YENEEA. The CDR3 runs 11 residues. As DNA, the CDR3 is TGTGCCAGCAGCCTAAACAATGAGCAGTTCTTC. Translated: CASSLNNEQFF.

V gene TRBV5-1 combines with J gene TRBJ2-1; D is perhaps TRBD1 (6 bases). V shed 3 bases and J shed 7 bases, with 11 bases lying between them. CDR1 SGHRS and CDR2 YFSETQ come from the germline V gene. CDR3 length: 13 amino acids. In DNA, the CDR3 is TGCGCCAGCAGCTCGACAGGCCTAAATGAGCAGTTCTTC. It translates to CASSSTGLNEQFF.